The rows below give T cell receptor beta chains drawn from one sample of a study of CD8 T cells in ankylosing spondylitis. TCRdb analysed the 5' RACE reads with MiXCR anew, one entry per CDR3 protein. Of 200,000 to 300,000 distinct CDR3 sequences detected, around 25% appear once; the ten largest clones hold 0.6% to 0.75%. What was sequenced was blood, either unsorted or a sorted T cell fraction (not recorded which). The receptors come from a male donor with ankylosing spondylitis or in good health (not recorded which). Each CDR3 is given with its conserved first and last residue. Fields, in order: V gene, D gene, J gene, CDR3 length, clone size, CDR3 protein, CDR3 DNA. D genes are given only for firm matches. Size is stated for part of the rows, as once, few or many counts, or as a class when the clone is expanded.

>TRBV6-5|TRBD1|TRBJ1-6|15|-
CASSYRQGRGSPLHF
TGTGCCAGCAGTTACAGACAGGGTCGGGGGTCACCCCTCCACTTT
>TRBV20-1|TRBD2|TRBJ2-3|16|-
CSARGTGTRSTDTQYF
TGCAGTGCTAGAGGGACCGGGACTAGGAGCACAGATACGCAGTATTTT
>TRBV28|-|TRBJ2-3|13|-
CASSLGQLDTQYF
TGTGCCAGCAGTTTAGGGCAGCTAGATACGCAGTATTTT
>TRBV2|-|TRBJ1-2|12|-
CASSGPTSGYTF
TGTGCCAGCAGTGGCCCCACGAGTGGCTACACCTTC
>TRBV12-3/TRBV12-4|-|TRBJ2-3|15|-
CASSLVQRGTDTQYF
TGTGCCAGCAGTTTAGTCCAAAGGGGGACAGATACGCAGTATTTT
>TRBV12-3/TRBV12-4|TRBD2|TRBJ2-5|16|-
CASVPGRLAGQETQYF
TGTGCCAGCGTACCGGGTCGGCTAGCGGGTCAAGAGACCCAGTACTTC
>TRBV6-5|-|TRBJ1-1|11|few
CASRLRDSAFF
TGTGCCAGCAGACTCCGGGACTCAGCTTTCTTT
>TRBV20-1|TRBD1|TRBJ1-1|14|few
CSAREGQGGSEAFF
TGCAGTGCTAGGGAAGGACAGGGAGGGTCTGAAGCTTTCTTT
>TRBV20-1|-|TRBJ1-5|15|-
CSAISGGALGQPQHF
TGCAGTGCAATCTCGGGGGGGGCGCTGGGTCAGCCCCAGCATTTT
>TRBV29-1|-|TRBJ2-7|13|many
CSVRAQLSYEQYF
TGCAGCGTTCGGGCACAGTTATCCTACGAGCAGTACTTC
>TRBV30|TRBD2|TRBJ2-7|14|-
CAWSLERGFYEQYF
TGTGCCTGGAGTCTTGAGCGGGGGTTTTACGAGCAGTACTTC
>TRBV29-1|TRBD2|TRBJ2-3|17|many
CSVVRAGEPLRTDTQYF
TGCAGCGTTGTTCGAGCGGGGGAACCCTTGCGCACAGATACGCAGTATTTT
>TRBV5-5|TRBD2|TRBJ2-2|17|-
CASSFGRLAGGTGELFF
TGTGCCAGCAGCTTTGGCCGACTAGCTGGCGGCACCGGGGAGCTGTTTTTT
>TRBV5-5|-|TRBJ2-6|16|many
CASSFAQSSGANVLTF
TGTGCCAGCAGCTTCGCACAGTCCTCTGGGGCCAACGTCCTGACTTTC
>TRBV19|-|TRBJ2-4|13|-
CASRGQLKNIQYF
TGTGCCAGCCGCGGACAGCTCAAAAACATTCAGTACTTC
>TRBV20-1|-|TRBJ2-3|10|-
CSVSTDTQYF
TGCAGTGTCAGCACAGATACGCAGTATTTT
>TRBV7-6|-|TRBJ2-1|14|-
CASSPHDLDNEQFF
TGTGCCAGCAGCCCGCACGACTTGGACAATGAGCAGTTCTTC
>TRBV10-2|TRBD2|TRBJ2-1|15|-
CASTVTSGGGNEQFF
TGCGCCAGCACCGTAACTAGCGGGGGGGGGAATGAGCAGTTCTTC
>TRBV28|-|TRBJ2-5|14|many
CASSFSSGRETQYF
TGTGCCAGCAGTTTCTCCTCCGGAAGAGAGACCCAGTACTTC
>TRBV7-2|-|TRBJ2-7|14|-
CASSPGQVSYEQYF
TGTGCCAGCAGCCCAGGGCAGGTGTCCTACGAGCAGTACTTC
>TRBV6-1|TRBD1|TRBJ1-3|16|few
CASSPLGTGVGNTIYF
TGTGCCAGCAGTCCTTTGGGGACAGGGGTCGGAAACACCATATATTTT
>TRBV12-3/TRBV12-4|TRBD2|TRBJ2-7|15|-
CASSLKAGDAYEQYF
TGTGCCAGCAGTTTAAAAGCGGGGGACGCCTACGAGCAGTACTTC
>TRBV6-1|-|TRBJ1-5|13|-
CASTQDGNQPQHF
TGTGCCAGCACCCAGGACGGCAATCAGCCCCAGCATTTT
>TRBV29-1|-|TRBJ2-1|13|-
CSAREQGYNEQFF
TGCAGCGCTCGGGAGCAGGGGTACAATGAGCAGTTCTTC
>TRBV9|-|TRBJ2-1|15|-
CASSASRGRYNEQFF
TGTGCCAGCAGCGCAAGTCGGGGACGATACAATGAGCAGTTCTTC
>TRBV29-1|-|TRBJ2-3|11|many
CSVRSQDTQYF
TGCAGCGTCCGAAGTCAGGATACGCAGTATTTT
>TRBV12-3/TRBV12-4|TRBD2|TRBJ2-7|14|-
CASSLSGGSGEQYF
TGTGCCAGCAGCCTAAGCGGGGGGTCTGGGGAGCAGTACTTC
>TRBV27|-|TRBJ2-3|13|-
CASSLTRRDTQYF
TGTGCCAGCAGTTTAACCCGGCGGGATACGCAGTATTTT
>TRBV6-6|-|TRBJ2-7|11|-
CASGSNREQYF
TGTGCCAGCGGATCTAACCGCGAGCAGTACTTC
>TRBV20-1|-|TRBJ2-1|14|many
CSARPPGGSDEQFF
TGCAGTGCTAGGCCCCCCGGGGGAAGTGATGAGCAGTTCTTC
>TRBV12-3/TRBV12-4|-|TRBJ1-2|11|many
CASSLGEGYTF
TGTGCCAGCAGTTTAGGGGAGGGCTACACCTTC
>TRBV6-1|-|TRBJ1-1|13|-
CASLQMLNTEAFF
TGTGCCAGCTTACAGATGTTGAACACTGAAGCTTTCTTT
>TRBV27|-|TRBJ2-5|16|-
CASSSLSTPGQETQYF
TGTGCCAGCAGTTCATTATCAACGCCGGGACAAGAGACCCAGTACTTC
>TRBV5-5|-|TRBJ1-1|14|many
CASSPATLNTEAFF
TGTGCCAGCAGCCCTGCAACATTGAACACTGAAGCTTTCTTT
>TRBV28|-|TRBJ1-3|15|many
CASSLSQGIGNTIYF
TGTGCCAGCAGTTTATCGCAGGGGATTGGAAACACCATATATTTT
>TRBV20-1|-|TRBJ1-6|14|many
CSARDLRENSPLHF
TGCAGTGCTAGAGATCTCAGGGAAAATTCACCCCTCCACTTT
>TRBV20-1|-|TRBJ2-5|13|few
CSPRRGKIETQYF
TGCAGTCCCAGAAGGGGGAAAATTGAGACCCAGTACTTC
>TRBV29-1|-|TRBJ1-2|14|-
CSVEDSRDSYGYTF
TGCAGCGTTGAAGATAGTCGAGACAGCTATGGCTACACCTTC
>TRBV20-1|-|TRBJ2-5|20|-
CSTHPDLDMGLGGPQETQYF
TGCAGTACCCACCCGGACCTGGACATGGGGCTCGGGGGACCACAAGAGACCCAGTACTTC
>TRBV20-1|-|TRBJ1-1|13|-
CSARDAADTEAFF
TGCAGTGCTAGAGATGCGGCGGACACTGAAGCTTTCTTT
>TRBV24-1|TRBD1|TRBJ2-1|16|many
CATSDRTGDQYNEQFF
TGTGCCACCAGTGACCGAACAGGGGACCAGTACAATGAGCAGTTCTTC
>TRBV6-5|-|TRBJ1-6|15|few
CASSYRETRNSPLHF
TGTGCCAGCAGTTACAGGGAAACCAGGAATTCACCCCTCCACTTT
>TRBV6-1|-|TRBJ2-5|15|few
CASNEWPTREVTQYF
TGTGCCAGCAATGAATGGCCGACAAGGGAAGTGACCCAGTACTTC
>TRBV20-1|-|TRBJ1-2|13|many
CSARAGVGDGYTF
TGCAGTGCTAGAGCGGGTGTAGGGGACGGCTACACCTTC
>TRBV4-1|TRBD1|TRBJ2-3|15|many
CASSQTGTAVDTQYF
TGCGCCAGCAGCCAAACCGGGACAGCCGTAGATACGCAGTATTTT
>TRBV30|-|TRBJ2-7|13|-
CAWIRGSSYEQYF
TGTGCCTGGATCCGTGGGAGCTCCTACGAGCAGTACTTC
>TRBV7-9|-|TRBJ2-7|15|few
CASSLTGPGPYEQYF
TGTGCCAGCAGCTTAACGGGTCCAGGCCCCTACGAGCAGTACTTC
>TRBV12-3/TRBV12-4|-|TRBJ2-5|13|-
CASSRGFQETQYF
TGTGCCAGCAGTCGAGGGTTCCAAGAGACCCAGTACTTC
>TRBV4-1|TRBD1|TRBJ2-7|17|-
CASSQGDGTGGWNEQYF
TGCGCCAGCAGCCAAGGAGACGGGACAGGGGGCTGGAACGAGCAGTACTTC